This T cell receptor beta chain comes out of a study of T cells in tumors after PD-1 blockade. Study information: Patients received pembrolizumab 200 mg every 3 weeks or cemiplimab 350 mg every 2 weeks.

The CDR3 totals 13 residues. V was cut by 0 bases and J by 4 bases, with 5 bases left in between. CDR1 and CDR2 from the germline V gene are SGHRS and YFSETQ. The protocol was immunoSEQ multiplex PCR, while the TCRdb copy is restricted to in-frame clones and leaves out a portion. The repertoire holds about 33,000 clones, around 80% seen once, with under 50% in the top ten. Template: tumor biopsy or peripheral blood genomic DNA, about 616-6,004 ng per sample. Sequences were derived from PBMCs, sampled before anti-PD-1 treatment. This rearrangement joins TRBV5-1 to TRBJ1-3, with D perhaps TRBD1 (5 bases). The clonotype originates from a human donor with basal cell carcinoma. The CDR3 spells CASSLGQGNTIYF. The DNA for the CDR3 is TGCGCCAGCAGCTTGGGACAGGGAAACACCATATATTTT.